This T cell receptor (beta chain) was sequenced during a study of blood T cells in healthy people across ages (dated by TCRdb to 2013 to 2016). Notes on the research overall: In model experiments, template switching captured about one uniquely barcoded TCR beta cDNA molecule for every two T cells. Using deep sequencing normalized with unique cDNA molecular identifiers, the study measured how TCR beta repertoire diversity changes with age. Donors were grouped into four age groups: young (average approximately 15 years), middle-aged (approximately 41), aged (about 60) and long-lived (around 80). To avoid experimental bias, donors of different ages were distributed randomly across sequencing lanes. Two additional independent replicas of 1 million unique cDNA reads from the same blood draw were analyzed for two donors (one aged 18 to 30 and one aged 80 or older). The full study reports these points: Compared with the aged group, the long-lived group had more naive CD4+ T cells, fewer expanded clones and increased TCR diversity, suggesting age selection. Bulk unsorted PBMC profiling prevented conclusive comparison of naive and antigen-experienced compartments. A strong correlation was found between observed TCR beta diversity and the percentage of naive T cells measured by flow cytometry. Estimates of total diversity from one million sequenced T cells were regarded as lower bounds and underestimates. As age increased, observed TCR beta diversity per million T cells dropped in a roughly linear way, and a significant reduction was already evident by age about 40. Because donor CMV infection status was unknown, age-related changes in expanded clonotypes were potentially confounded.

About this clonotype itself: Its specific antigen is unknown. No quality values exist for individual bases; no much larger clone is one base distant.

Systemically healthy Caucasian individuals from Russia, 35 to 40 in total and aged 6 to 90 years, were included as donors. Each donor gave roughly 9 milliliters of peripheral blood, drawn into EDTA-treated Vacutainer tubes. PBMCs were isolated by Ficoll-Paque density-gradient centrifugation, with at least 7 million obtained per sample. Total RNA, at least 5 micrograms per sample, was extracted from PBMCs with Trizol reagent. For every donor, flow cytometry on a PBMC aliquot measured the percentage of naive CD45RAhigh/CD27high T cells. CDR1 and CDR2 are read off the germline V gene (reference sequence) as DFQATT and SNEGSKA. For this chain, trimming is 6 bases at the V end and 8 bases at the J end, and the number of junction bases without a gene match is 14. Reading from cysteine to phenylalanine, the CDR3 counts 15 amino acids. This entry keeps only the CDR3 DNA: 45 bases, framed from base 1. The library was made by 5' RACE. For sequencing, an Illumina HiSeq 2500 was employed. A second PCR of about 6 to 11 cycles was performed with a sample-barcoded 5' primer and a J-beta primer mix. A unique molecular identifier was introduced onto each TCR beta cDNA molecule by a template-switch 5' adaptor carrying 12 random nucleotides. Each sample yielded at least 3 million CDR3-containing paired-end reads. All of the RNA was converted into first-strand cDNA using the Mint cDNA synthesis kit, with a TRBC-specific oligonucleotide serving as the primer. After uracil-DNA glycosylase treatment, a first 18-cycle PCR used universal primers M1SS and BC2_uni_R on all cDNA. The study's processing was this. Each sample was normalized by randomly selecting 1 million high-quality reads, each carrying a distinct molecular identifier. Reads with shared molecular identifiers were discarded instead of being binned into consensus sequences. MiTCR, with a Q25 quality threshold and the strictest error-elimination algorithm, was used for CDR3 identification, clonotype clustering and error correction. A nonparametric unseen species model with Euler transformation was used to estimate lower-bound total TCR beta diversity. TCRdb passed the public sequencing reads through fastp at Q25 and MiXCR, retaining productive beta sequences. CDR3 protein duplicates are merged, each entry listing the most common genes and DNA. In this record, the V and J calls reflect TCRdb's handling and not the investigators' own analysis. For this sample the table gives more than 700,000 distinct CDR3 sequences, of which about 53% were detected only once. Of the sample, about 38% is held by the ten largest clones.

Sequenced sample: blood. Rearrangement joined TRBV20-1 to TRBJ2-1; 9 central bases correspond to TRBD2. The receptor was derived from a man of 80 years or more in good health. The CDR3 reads CSAGGSGSMMDEQFF. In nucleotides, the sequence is TGCAGTGCCGGTGGTAGCGGGAGTATGATGGATGAGCAGTTCTTC.